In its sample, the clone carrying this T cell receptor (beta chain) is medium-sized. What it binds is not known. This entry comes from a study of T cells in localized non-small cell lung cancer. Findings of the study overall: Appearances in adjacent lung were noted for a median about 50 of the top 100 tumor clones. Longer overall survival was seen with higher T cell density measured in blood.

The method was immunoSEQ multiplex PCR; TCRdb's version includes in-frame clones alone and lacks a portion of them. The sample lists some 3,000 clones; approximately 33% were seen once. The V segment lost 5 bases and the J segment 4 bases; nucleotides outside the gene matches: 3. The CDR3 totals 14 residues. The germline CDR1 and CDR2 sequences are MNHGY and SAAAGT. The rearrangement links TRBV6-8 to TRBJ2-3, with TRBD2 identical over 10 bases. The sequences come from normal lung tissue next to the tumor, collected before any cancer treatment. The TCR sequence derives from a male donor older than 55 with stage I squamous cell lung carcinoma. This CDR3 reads CASSERGGSDTQYF. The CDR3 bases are TGTGCCAGCAGTGAGCGGGGGGGTTCAGATACGCAGTATTTT.